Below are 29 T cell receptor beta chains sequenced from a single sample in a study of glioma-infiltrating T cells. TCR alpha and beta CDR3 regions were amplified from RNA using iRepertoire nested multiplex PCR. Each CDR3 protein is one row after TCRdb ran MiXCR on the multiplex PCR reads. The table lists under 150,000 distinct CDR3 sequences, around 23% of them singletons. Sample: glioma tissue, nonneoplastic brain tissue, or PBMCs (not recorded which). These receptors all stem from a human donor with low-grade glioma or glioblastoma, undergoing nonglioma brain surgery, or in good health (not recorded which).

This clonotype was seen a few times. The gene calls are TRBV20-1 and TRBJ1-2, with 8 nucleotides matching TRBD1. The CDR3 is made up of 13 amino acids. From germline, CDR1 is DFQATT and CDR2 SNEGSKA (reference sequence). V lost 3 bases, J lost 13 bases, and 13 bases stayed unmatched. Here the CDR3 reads CSASTPGQVEFTF. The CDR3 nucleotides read TGCAGTGCTAGTACCCCGGGACAGGTGGAGTTCACCTTC.

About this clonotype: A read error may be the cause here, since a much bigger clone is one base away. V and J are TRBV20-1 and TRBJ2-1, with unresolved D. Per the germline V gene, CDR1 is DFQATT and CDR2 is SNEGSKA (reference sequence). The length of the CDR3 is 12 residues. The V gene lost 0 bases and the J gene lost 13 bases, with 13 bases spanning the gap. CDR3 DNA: TGCAGTGCTAGAGATTTGTCAGAGACCCAGTTCTTC. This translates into CSARDLSETQFF.

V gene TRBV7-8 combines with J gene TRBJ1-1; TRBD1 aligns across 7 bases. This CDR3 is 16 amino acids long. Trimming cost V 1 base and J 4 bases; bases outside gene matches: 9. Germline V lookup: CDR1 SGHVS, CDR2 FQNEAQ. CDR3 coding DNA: TGTGCCAGCAGCTTAGACGGAGGGGGCTGGGTCACTGAAGCTTTCTTT. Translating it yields CASSLDGGGWVTEAFF.

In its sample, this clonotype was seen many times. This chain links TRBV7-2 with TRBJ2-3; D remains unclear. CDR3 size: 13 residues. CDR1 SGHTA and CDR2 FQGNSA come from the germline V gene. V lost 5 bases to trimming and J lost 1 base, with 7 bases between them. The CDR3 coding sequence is TGTGCCAGCAGCCTTATCCGCACAGATACGCAGTATTTT. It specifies CASSLIRTDTQYF.

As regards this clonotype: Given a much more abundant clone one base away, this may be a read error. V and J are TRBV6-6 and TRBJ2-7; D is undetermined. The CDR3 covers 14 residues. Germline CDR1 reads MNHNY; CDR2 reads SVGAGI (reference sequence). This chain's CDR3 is CASSSRTAVYERYV. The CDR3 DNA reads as TGTGCCAGCAGTTCCCGGACCGCCGTCTACGAGCGGTACGTC.

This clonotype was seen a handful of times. The DNA for the CDR3 is TGTGCCAGCAGCTTAGACGTTACAGAGACCCAGTACTTC. Protein sequence: CASSLDVTETQYF. V and J are TRBV7-6 and TRBJ2-5; unclear D gene. The germline gives CDR1 SGHVS, CDR2 FNYEAQ. V gave up 1 base and J gave up 4 bases, with 7 bases separating them. The CDR3 length is 13 residues.

DNA of the CDR3: TGTGCCAGCAGCTTGGGCAGGGGAGGTGGAAACACCATATATTTT. Residues: CASSLGRGGGNTIYF. The chain combines TRBV7-7 with TRBJ1-3, with D perhaps TRBD1 (6 bases). Between the trimmed V and J ends, which lost 3 bases and 3 bases, there was a span of 12 bases. This CDR3 has 15 residues. CDR1 SSHAT and CDR2 FNYEAQ come from the germline V gene (reference sequence).

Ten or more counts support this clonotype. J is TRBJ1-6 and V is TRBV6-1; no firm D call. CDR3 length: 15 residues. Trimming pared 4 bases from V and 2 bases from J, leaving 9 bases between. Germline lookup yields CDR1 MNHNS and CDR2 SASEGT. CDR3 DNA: TGTGCCAGCAGTGGGGGTTCGACCTATAATTCACCCCTCCACTTT. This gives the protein CASSGGSTYNSPLHF.

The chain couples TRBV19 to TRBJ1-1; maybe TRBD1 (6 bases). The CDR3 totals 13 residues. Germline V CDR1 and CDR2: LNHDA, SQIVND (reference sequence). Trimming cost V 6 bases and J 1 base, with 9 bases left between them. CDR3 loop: CASRTGPNTEAFF. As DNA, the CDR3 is TGTGCCAGTAGGACAGGTCCGAACACTGAAGCTTTCTTT.

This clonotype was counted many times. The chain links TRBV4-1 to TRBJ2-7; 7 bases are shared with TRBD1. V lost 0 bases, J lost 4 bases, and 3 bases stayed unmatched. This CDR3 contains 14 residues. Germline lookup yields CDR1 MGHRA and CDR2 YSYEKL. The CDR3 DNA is TGCGCCAGCAGCCAAGATGGCAGGGGGTACGAGCAGTACGTC. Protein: CASSQDGRGYEQYV.

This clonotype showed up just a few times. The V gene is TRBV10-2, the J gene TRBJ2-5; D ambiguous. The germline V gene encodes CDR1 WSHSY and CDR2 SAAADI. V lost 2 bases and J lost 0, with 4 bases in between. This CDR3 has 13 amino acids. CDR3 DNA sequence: TGCGCCAGCAGTGAGGGACACCAAGAGACCCAGTACTTC. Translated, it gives CASSEGHQETQYF.

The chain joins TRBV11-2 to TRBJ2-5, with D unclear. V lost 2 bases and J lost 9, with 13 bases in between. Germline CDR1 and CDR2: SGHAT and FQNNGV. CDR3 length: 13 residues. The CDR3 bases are TGTGCCAGCAGCTTAAATTTGGGCCCGTCCCAGTACTTC. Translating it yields CASSLNLGPSQYF.

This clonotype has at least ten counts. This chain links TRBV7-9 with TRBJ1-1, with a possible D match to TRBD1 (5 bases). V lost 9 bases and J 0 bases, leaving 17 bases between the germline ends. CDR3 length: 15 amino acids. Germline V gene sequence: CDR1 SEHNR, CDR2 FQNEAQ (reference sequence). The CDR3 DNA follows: TGTGCCAGTACCACGACAGCGAATGTGAACACTGAAGCTTTCTTT. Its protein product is CASTTTANVNTEAFF.

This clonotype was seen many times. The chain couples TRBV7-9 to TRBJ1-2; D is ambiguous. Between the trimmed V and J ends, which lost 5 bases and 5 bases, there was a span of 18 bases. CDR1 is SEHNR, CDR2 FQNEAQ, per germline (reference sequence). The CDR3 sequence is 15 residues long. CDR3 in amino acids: CASSPAFSLLYGYTF. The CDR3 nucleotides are TGTGCCAGCAGCCCGGCATTCTCCCTCCTTTATGGCTACACCTTC.

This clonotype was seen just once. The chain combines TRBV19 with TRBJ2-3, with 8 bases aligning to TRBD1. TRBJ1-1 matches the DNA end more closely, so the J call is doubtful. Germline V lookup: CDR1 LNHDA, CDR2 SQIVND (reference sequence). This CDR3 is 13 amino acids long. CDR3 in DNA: TGTGCCAGTAACCGACAGGGGCCCACTGAAGCTTTCTTT. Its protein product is CASNRQGPTEAFF.

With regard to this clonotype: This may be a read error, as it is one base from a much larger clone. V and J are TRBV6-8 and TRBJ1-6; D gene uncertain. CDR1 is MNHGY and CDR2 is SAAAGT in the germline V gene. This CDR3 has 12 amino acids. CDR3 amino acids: CASSYVGSHLHF. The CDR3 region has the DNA TGTGCCAGCAGTTACGTAGGTTCACACCTCCACTTT.

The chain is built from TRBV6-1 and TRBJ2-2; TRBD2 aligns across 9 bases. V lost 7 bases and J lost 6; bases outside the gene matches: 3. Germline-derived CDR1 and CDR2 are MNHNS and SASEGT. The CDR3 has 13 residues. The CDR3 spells CASTLAGAGELFF. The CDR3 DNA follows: TGTGCCAGCACCTTAGCGGGGGCCGGGGAGCTGTTTTTT.

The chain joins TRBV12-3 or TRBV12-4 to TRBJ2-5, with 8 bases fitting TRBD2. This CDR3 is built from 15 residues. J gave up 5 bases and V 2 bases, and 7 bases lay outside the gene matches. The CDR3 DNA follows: TGTGCCAGCAGTTTAACCAGCGGGGGCTCGGAGACCCAGTACTTC. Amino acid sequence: CASSLTSGGSETQYF.

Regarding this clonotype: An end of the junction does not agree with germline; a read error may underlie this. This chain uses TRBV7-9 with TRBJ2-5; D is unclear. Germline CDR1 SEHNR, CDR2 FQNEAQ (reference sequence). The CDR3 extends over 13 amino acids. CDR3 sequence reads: CASSLARQGTQYF. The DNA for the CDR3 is TGTGCCAGCAGCTTAGCCAGACAAGGGACCCAGTACTTC.

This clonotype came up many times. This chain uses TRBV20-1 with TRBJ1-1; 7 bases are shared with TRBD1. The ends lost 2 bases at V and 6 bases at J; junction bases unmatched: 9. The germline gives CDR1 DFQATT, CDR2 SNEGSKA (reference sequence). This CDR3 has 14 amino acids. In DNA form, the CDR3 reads TGCAGTGCTAGACTAGGGGGCTTGCTTTCTGAAGCTTTCTTT. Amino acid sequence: CSARLGGLLSEAFF.

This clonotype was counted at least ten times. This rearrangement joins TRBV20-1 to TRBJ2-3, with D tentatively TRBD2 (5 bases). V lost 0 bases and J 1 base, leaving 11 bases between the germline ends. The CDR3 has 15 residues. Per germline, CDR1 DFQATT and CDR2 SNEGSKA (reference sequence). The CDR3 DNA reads TGCAGTGCTAGAGATGTCCTGGAGGGCACAGATACGCAGTATTTT. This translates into CSARDVLEGTDTQYF.

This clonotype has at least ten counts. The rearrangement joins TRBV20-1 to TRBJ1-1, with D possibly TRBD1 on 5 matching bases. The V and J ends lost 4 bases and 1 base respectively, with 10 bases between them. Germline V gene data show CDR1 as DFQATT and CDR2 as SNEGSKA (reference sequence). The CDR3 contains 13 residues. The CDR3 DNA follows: TGCAGTGCTAATCGGGACGGGAACACTGAAGCTTTCTTT. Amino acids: CSANRDGNTEAFF.

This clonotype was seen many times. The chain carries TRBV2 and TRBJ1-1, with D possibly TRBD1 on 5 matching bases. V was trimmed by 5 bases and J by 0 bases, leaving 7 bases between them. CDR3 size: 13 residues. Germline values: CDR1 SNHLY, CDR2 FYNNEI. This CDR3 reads CASSTGLNTEAFF. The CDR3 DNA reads TGTGCCAGCAGTACAGGTTTGAACACTGAAGCTTTCTTT.

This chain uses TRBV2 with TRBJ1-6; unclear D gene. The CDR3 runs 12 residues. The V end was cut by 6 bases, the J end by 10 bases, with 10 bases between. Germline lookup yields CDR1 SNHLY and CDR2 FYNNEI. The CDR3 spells CASRTVESPLHF. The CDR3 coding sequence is TGTGCCAGCAGAACGGTGGAGTCACCCCTCCACTTT. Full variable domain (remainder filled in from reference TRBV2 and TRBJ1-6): EPEVTQTPSHQVTQMGQEVILRCVPISNHLYFYWYRQILGQKVEFLVSFYNNEISEKSEIFDDQFSVERPDGSNFTLKIRSTKLEDSAMYFCASRTVESPLHFGNGTRLTVT.

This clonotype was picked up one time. This CDR3 is CASSLAPETGGAETQYF. As DNA, the CDR3 is TGTGCCAGCAGCTTAGCCCCAGAGACAGGGGGAGCAGAGACCCAGTACTTC. The chain combines TRBV7-2 with TRBJ2-5, with 9 nucleotides matching TRBD1. Per germline, CDR1 SGHTA and CDR2 FQGNSA. The CDR3 has 17 residues. V dropped 0 bases and J dropped 4; count of bases not matched to a gene: 9.

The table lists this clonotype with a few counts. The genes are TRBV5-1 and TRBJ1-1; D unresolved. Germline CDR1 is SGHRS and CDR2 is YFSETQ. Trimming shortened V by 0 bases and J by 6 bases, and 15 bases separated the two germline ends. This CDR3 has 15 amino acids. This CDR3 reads CASSLDGRPLAEAFF. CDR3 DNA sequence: TGCGCCAGCAGCTTGGACGGGCGGCCGCTTGCTGAAGCTTTCTTT.

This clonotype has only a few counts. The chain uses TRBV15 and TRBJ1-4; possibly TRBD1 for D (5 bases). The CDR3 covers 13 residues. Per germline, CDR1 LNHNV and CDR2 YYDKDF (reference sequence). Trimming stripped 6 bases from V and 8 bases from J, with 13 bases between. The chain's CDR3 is CATRGGDREKLFF. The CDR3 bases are TGTGCCACCAGGGGTGGGGACCGGGAAAAACTGTTTTTT.

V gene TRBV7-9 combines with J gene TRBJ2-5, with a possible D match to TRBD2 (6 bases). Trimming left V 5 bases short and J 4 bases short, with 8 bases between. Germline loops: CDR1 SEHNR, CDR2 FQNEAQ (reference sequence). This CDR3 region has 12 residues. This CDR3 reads CASSTGLETQYF. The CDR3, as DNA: TGTGCCAGCAGCACGGGACTAGAGACCCAGTACTTC.

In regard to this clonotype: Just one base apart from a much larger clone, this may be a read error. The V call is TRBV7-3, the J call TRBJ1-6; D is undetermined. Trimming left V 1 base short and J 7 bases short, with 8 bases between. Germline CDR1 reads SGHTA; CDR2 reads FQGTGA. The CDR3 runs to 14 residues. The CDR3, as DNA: TGTGCCAGCAGCTTAAAGTCCGCGAATTCACCCCTCCACTTT. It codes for CASSLKSANSPLHF. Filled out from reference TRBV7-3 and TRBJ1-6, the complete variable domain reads GAGVSQTPSNKVTEKGKYVELRCDPISGHTALYWYRQSLGQGPEFLIYFQGTGAADDSGLPNDRFFAVRPEGSVSTLKIQRTERGDSAVYLCASSLKSANSPLHFGNGTRLTVT.